This T cell receptor (beta chain) was retrieved from a study of PD-L1 blockade in urothelial cancer. General observations from the study: Having blood TCR clonality under the median before treatment predicted better survival. Tumor-associated clones in blood expanded more at 3 weeks in durable-benefit patients.

Remarks on this clone: The antigen remains undetermined.

Assay used: immunoSEQ multiplex PCR; TCRdb lists only in-frame clones, some missing. The table includes fewer than 25,000 clones, around 88% detected once. With 3 bases clipped from V and 1 base from J, the junction kept 7 bases outside the gene matches. CDR3 size: 16 residues. The germline V gene has CDR1 WSHSY and CDR2 SAAADI. The TCR was taken from a man aged 45-65 years with urothelial cancer. The material was PBMCs, obtained around atezolizumab (anti-PD-L1) treatment. The chain recombines TRBV10-2 with TRBJ2-5; 8 positions agree with TRBD2. For the CDR3, the DNA is TGCGCCAGCAGTGAATTCGGGAGGGCCCTCCAAGAGACCCAGTACTTC. Translating gives CASSEFGRALQETQYF.